This TCR beta chain was recovered during a study of beta chain features in type 1 diabetes. Overall study results and limits: Type 1 diabetes patients had moderately but significantly shorter TCRB CDR3s in all four CD4+ subsets.

This CDR3 is built from 14 residues. CDR1 is SGHRS and CDR2 is YFSETQ in the germline V gene. V was pared by 3 bases and J by 5 bases, with 7 bases of the junction left unmatched. Of note for this clone: Its target is not known.

Every isolated RNA sample was fully reverse transcribed, so sequencing captured expressed TCRB transcripts. Profiling relied on immunoSEQ multiplex PCR, and the TCRdb table lists in-frame clones only, not all of them. This table holds hundreds of thousands of clones, about an eighth found once. J is TRBJ2-5 and V is TRBV5-1; 7 positions agree with TRBD1. The sample was naive CD4+ T cells from blood. The TCR originated in a man younger than 30 with type 1 diabetes. Here the CDR3 DNA reads TGCGCCAGCAGCTCGACAGGGCCTCGGGAGACCCAGTACTTC. This codes for CASSSTGPRETQYF.